Listed below are T cell receptor beta chains from one sample, sequenced in a study of blood T cell repertoires in COVID-19. The table came from immunoSEQ multiplex PCR; TCRdb's copy has only in-frame clones and leaves some out. The table records 100,000 to 120,000 clones, 88% of them present only once. Material: peripheral blood. The receptors originated from a woman aged 50 to 60 with acute or convalescent COVID-19. CDR3s include the opening cysteine and the closing phenylalanine or tryptophan. D genes are given only for firm matches. Not every row has a clone size; where given, it reads once, few, many or a size class.

TRBV19	TRBJ1-5	15	.	.	TGTGCCAGTAGTATAAACGGGGACGGGGGTCAGCCCCAGCATTTT	CASSINGDGGQPQHF
TRBV25-1	TRBJ2-7	16	.	TRBD2	TGTGCCAGCACTACGATCGGGACTAGCGGGACATACGAGCAGTACTTC	CASTTIGTSGTYEQYF
TRBV19	TRBJ2-7	15	.	TRBD1	TGTGCCAGTACCCCCGGGACAGGGGGGCCCTACGAGCAGTACTTC	CASTPGTGGPYEQYF
TRBV5-1	TRBJ2-1	13	.	TRBD1	TGCGCCAGCAGCCCCGGGACAGGCAATGAGCAGTTCTTC	CASSPGTGNEQFF
TRBV7-2	TRBJ2-7	17	.	TRBD1	TGTGCCAGCAGCTTAGTACCAGGGGGCGTTAAGAGTTACGAGCAGTACTTC	CASSLVPGGVKSYEQYF
TRBV2	TRBJ1-5	15	.	.	TGTGCCAGCAGGAAACAGGGCCCAAGCAATCAGCCCCAGCATTTT	CASRKQGPSNQPQHF
TRBV30	TRBJ2-4	14	.	.	TGTGCCTGGAGTGTCCAGGGAACCAAAAACATTCAGTACTTC	CAWSVQGTKNIQYF
TRBV5-4	TRBJ2-1	16	.	TRBD1	TGTGCCAGCAGCTTGGCCGACAGGGGGGGGATCAATGAGCAGTTCTTC	CASSLADRGGINEQFF
TRBV4-2	TRBJ2-7	16	.	TRBD2	TGTGCCAGCAGCCTGACGGCCGGGAGCGGGGGCTACGAGCAGTACTTC	CASSLTAGSGGYEQYF
TRBV6-1	TRBJ1-1	15	few	.	TGTGCCAGCAGTGAATTGGGGACTCCGGGAACTGAAGCTTTCTTT	CASSELGTPGTEAFF
TRBV7-2	TRBJ1-1	12	.	.	TGTGCCAGCAGCCAGAGCGGGACTGAAGCTTTCTTT	CASSQSGTEAFF
TRBV7-9	TRBJ2-1	16	.	.	TGTGCCAGCAGCTTAGTCACAGCGGGTGGCTACAATGAGCAGTTCTTC	CASSLVTAGGYNEQFF
TRBV30	TRBJ2-1	13	.	TRBD2	TGTGCCGGGACTAGCGGCAACTACAATGAGCAGTTCTTC	CAGTSGNYNEQFF
TRBV7-2	TRBJ2-1	15	.	TRBD2	TGTGCCAGCAGCTTCCCGGGACTAGTCTACAATGAGCAGTTCTTC	CASSFPGLVYNEQFF
TRBV3-1/TRBV3-2	TRBJ2-2	16	.	TRBD2	TGTGCCAGCAGCCAGAGACTAGCGGCGAACACCGGGGAGCTGTTTTTT	CASSQRLAANTGELFF
TRBV10-1	TRBJ2-3	14	.	TRBD2	TGCGCCACGACAGATAGCGGGAGCACAGATACGCAGTATTTT	CATTDSGSTDTQYF
TRBV6-5	TRBJ2-3	14	.	TRBD2	TGTGCCAGCAACCCGACTAGCGGGACAGATACGCAGTATTTT	CASNPTSGTDTQYF
TRBV24-1	TRBJ2-1	15	.	.	TGTGCCACCAGTGATCCCCGGACTGGGAGTTCACGGCAGTTCTTC	CATSDPRTGSSRQFF
TRBV6-5	TRBJ1-3	15	once	.	TGTGCCAGCACTCAACATGGAGCCTCTGGAAACACCATATATTTT	CASTQHGASGNTIYF
TRBV18	TRBJ2-3	17	.	TRBD2	TGTGCCAGCTCACCACCTACGGGCGGGAGCCGAGCAGATACGCAGTATTTT	CASSPPTGGSRADTQYF
TRBV15	TRBJ2-1	16	.	TRBD2	TGTGCCACCAGCAGAGATGAACGCGGGAGCCGAAATGAGCAGTTCTTC	CATSRDERGSRNEQFF
TRBV21-1	TRBJ2-6	18	.	.	TGTGCCAGCAGCAAAGCCACGTCTGCGGGGTCTGGGGCCAACGTCCTGACTTTC	CASSKATSAGSGANVLTF
TRBV28	TRBJ1-2	16	.	TRBD1	TGTGCCAGCAGTTTAAGTTACAGGGGGCCGGTCTATGGCTACACCTTC	CASSLSYRGPVYGYTF
TRBV12-3/TRBV12-4	TRBJ2-3	13	.	.	TGTGCCAGCACCCTGAATACTCGGGATACGCAGTATTTT	CASTLNTRDTQYF
TRBV5-1	TRBJ2-5	14	.	TRBD1	TGCGCCAGCAGTTCCGGGACAGAAGAAGAGACCCAGTACTTC	CASSSGTEEETQYF